This T cell receptor beta chain was retrieved from a study of graft-versus-host responses after intestinal transplantation. General study findings and limits: Within allografts, high graft-versus-host to host-versus-graft clonal ratios were seen among patients with graft-donor T cell macrochimerism.

This clone is a singleton in its sample. Its specificity is unknown. Sequenced by immunoSEQ multiplex PCR; TCRdb stores in-frame clones only, minus some. The table lists tens of thousands of clones, roughly 84% of them singletons, with over 0.45% in the top ten. This clonotype originated in a human donor who was the organ donor for an intestinal transplant. This sample comprised unstimulated CD4+ T cells sorted from spleen or lymph node cells, obtained before transplant.

The CDR3 nucleotides read TGTGCCAGCAGCTTAGCGGGAGAAAGAGATACGCAGTATTTT. Translated, it gives CASSLAGERDTQYF. The chain has TRBV7-9 and TRBJ2-3; D perhaps matches TRBD2 (5 bases). Germline-derived CDR1 and CDR2 are SEHNR and FQNEAQ (reference sequence). The CDR3 is 14 amino acids. Trimming left V 0 bases short and J 5 bases short, with 9 bases between.